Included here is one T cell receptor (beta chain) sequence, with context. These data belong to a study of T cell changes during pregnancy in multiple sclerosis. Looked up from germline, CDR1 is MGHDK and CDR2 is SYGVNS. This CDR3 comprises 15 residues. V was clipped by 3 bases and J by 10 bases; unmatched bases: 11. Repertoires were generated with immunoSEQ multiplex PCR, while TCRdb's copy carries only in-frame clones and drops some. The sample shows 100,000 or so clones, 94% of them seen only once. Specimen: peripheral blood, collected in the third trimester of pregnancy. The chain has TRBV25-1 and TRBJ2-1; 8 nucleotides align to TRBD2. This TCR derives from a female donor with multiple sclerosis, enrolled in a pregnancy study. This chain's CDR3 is CASSDTSGNLDEQFF. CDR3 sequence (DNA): TGTGCCAGCAGTGATACTAGCGGAAACTTGGACGAGCAGTTCTTC. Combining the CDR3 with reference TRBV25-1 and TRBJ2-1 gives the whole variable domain EADIYQTPRYLVIGTGKKITLECSQTMGHDKMYWYQQDPGMELHLIHYSYGVNSTEKGDLSSESTVSRIRTEHFPLTLESARPSHTSQYLCASSDTSGNLDEQFFGPGTRLTVL.